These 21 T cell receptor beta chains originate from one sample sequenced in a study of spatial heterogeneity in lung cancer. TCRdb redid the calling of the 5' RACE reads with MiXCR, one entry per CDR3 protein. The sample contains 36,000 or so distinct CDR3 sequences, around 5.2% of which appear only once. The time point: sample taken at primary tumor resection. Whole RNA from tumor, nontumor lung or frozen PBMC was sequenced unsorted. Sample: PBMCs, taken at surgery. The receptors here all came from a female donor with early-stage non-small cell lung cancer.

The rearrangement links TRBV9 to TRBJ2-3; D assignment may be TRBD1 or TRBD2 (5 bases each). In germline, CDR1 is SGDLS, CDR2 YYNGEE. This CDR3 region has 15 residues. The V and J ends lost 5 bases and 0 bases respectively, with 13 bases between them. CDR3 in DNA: TGTGCCAGCAGTCAGATCGGGACCAGCACAGATACGCAGTATTTT. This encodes CASSQIGTSTDTQYF.

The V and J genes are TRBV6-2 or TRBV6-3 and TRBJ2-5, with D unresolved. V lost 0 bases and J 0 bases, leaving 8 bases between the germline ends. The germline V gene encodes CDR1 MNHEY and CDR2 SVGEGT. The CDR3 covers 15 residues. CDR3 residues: CASSYSRLYQETQYF. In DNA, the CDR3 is TGTGCCAGCAGTTACTCGAGGCTGTACCAAGAGACCCAGTACTTC.

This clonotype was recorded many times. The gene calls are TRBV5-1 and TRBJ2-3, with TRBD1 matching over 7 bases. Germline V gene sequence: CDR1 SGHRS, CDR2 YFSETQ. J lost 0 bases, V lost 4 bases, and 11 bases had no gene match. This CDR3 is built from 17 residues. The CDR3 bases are TGCGCCAGCAGCCCTAACGGAGACAGGGCTAGCACAGATACGCAGTATTTT. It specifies CASSPNGDRASTDTQYF.

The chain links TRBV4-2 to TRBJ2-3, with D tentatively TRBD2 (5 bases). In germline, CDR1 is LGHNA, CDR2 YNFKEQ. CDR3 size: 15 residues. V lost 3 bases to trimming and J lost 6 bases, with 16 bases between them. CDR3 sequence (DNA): TGTGCCAGCAGCCAGGACCCCGTATGGAGGGATACGCAGTATTTT. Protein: CASSQDPVWRDTQYF.

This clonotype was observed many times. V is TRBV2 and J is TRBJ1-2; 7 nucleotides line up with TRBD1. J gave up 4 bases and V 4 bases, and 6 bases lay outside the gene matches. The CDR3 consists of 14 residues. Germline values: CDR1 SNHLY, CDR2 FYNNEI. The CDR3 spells CASSGQGGSYGYTF. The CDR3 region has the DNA TGTGCCAGCAGTGGTCAGGGGGGGAGCTATGGCTACACCTTC.

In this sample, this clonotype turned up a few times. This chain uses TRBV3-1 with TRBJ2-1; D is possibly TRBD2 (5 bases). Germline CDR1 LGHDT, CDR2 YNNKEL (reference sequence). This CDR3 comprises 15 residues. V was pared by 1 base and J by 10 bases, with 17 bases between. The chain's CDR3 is CASSQGWTAGPEQFF. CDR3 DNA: TGTGCCAGCAGCCAAGGCTGGACTGCGGGCCCCGAGCAGTTCTTC.

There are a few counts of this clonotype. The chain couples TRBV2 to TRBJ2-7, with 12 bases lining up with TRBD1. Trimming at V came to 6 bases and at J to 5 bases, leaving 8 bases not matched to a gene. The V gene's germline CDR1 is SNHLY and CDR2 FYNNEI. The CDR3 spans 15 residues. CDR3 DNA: TGTGCCAGCAGGGGACCGGGACAGGGGGCACACGAGCAGTACTTC. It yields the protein CASRGPGQGAHEQYF.

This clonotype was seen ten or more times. The CDR3 spells CASRGTGVQPQHF. The CDR3 DNA reads TGTGCCAGCAGGGGTACGGGGGTTCAGCCCCAGCATTTT. The chain carries TRBV12-3 or TRBV12-4 and TRBJ1-5, with a weak D call TRBD1 (5 bases). V lost 6 bases and J lost 6, with 12 bases in between. CDR3 length equals 13 residues.

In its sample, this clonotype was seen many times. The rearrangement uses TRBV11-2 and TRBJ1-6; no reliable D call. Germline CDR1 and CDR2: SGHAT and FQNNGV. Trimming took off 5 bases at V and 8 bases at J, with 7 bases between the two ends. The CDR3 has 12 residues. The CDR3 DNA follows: TGTGCCAGCAGCGCCGGGGATTCACCCCTCCACTTT. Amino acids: CASSAGDSPLHF.

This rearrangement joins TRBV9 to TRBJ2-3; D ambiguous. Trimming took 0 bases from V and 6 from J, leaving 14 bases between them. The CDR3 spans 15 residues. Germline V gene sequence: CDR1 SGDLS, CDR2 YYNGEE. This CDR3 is CASSVGPQLVDTQYF. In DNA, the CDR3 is TGTGCCAGCAGCGTAGGGCCCCAATTAGTGGATACGCAGTATTTT.

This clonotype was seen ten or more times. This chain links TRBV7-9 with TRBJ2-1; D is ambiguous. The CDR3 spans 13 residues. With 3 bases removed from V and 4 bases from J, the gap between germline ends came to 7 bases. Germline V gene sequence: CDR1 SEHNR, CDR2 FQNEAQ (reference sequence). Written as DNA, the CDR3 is TGTGCCAGCAGCTTTAACCCATACAATGAGCAGTTCTTC. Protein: CASSFNPYNEQFF. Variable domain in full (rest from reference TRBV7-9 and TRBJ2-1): DTGVSQNPRHKITKRGQNVTFRCDPISEHNRLYWYRQTLGQGPEFLTYFQNEAQLEKSRLLSDRFSAERPKGSFSTLEIQRTEQGDSAMYLCASSFNPYNEQFFGPGTRLTVL.

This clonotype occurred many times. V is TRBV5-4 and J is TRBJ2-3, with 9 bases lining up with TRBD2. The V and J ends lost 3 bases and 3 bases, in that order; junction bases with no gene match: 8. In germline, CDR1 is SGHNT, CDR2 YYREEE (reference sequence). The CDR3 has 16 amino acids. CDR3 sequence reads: CASSSVAGEGTDTQYF. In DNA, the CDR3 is TGTGCCAGCAGCTCCGTAGCGGGAGAGGGAACAGATACGCAGTATTTT. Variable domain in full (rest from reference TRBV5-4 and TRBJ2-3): ETGVTQSPTHLIKTRGQQVTLRCSSQSGHNTVSWYQQALGQGPQFIFQYYREEENGRGNFPPRFSGLQFPNYSSELNVNALELDDSALYLCASSSVAGEGTDTQYFGPGTRLTVL.

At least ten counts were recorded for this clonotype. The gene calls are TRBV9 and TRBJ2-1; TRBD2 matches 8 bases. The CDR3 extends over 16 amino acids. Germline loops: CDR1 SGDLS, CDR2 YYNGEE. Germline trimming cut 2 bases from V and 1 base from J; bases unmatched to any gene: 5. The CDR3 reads CASSVERGRSYNEQFF. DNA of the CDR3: TGTGCCAGCAGCGTGGAGCGGGGGCGGTCCTACAATGAGCAGTTCTTC.

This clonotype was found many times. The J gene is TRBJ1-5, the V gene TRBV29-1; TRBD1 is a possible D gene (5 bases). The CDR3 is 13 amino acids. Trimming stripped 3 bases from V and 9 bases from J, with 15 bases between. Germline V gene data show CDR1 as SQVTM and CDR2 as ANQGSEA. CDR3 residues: CSVESGGEGPQHF. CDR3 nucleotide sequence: TGCAGCGTTGAGTCCGGGGGTGAAGGGCCCCAGCATTTT.

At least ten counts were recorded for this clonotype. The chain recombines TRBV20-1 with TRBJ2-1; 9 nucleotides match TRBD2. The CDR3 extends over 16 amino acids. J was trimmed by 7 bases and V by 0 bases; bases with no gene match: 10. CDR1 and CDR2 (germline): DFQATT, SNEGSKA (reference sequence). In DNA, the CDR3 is TGCAGTGCTAGAGATTGGGGTAGCGGGAGTGGGAATGAGCAGTTCTTC. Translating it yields CSARDWGSGSGNEQFF.

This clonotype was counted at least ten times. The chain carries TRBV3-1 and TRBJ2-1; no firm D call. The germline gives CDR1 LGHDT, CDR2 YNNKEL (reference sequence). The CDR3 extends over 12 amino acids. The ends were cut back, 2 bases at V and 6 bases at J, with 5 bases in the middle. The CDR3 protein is CASSQWSNEQFF. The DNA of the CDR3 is TGTGCCAGCAGCCAATGGAGCAATGAGCAGTTCTTC.

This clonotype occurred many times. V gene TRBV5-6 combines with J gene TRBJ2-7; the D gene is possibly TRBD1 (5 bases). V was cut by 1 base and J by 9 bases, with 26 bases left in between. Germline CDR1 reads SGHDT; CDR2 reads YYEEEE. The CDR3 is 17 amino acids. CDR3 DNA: TGTGCCAGCAGCTTGTGGTTTATGGGCAGGCGTTATAGGGGGCAGTACTTC. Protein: CASSLWFMGRRYRGQYF.

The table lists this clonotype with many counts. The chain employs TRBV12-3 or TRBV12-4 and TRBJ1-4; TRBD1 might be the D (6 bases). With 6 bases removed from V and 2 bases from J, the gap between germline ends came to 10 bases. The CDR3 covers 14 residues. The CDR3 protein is CASRPDRTNEKLFF. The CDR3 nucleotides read TGTGCCAGCAGGCCAGACAGGACTAATGAAAAACTGTTTTTT.

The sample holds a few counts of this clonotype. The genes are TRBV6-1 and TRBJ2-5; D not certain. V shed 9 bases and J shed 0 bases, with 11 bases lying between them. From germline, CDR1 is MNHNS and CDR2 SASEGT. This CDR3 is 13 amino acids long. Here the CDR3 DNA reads TGTGCCAGTGCTGGAGCGTACCAAGAGACCCAGTACTTC. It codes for CASAGAYQETQYF.

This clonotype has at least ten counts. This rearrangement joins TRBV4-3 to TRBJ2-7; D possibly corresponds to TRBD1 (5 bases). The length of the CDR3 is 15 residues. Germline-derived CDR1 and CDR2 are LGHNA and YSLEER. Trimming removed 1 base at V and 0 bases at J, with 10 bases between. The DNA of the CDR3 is TGCGCCAGCAGCCAAGGGACATCGGACTCCTACGAGCAGTACTTC. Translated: CASSQGTSDSYEQYF.

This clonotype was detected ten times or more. CDR3 residues: CASSSWQYNEQFF. Written as DNA, the CDR3 is TGTGCCAGCAGCTCATGGCAGTACAATGAGCAGTTCTTC. The chain links TRBV11-2 to TRBJ2-1; no clear D. The germline V and J ends were trimmed by 4 bases and 4 bases, with 8 bases remaining between them. The CDR3 consists of 13 residues. Germline CDR1 is SGHAT and CDR2 is FQNNGV.